The clone carrying this TCR beta chain came up once. These data come from a study of blood T cell repertoires in COVID-19. Whole-study context: The United States, Italy and Spain provided the acute and convalescent COVID-19 samples. Nucleic acid was either cDNA or gDNA, and it came from T cells, B-cell-depleted T cells, or PBMCs.

Sequenced by immunoSEQ multiplex PCR; TCRdb stores in-frame clones only, minus some. This sample has about 59,000 clones, with roughly 80% found just once. Trimming pared 4 bases from V and 11 bases from J, leaving 12 bases between. The CDR3 is 13 amino acids. The specimen sequenced was peripheral blood. The V call is TRBV12-3 or TRBV12-4, the J call TRBJ1-6; possible D gene TRBD1, 5 bases. This sequence originates from a woman aged 70-85 years with acute or convalescent COVID-19. The CDR3 protein is CASSSRDLAPLHF. The DNA for the CDR3 is TGTGCCAGCAGTTCGCGGGACTTAGCACCCCTCCACTTT.